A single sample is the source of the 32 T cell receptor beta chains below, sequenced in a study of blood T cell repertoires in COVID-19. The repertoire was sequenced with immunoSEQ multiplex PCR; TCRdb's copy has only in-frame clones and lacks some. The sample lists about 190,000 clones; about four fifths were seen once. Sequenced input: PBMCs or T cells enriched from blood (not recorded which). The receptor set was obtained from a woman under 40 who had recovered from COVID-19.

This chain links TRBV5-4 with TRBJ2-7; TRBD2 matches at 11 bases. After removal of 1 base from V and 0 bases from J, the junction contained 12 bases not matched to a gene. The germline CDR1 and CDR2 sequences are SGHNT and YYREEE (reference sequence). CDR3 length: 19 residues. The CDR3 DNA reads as TGTGCCAGCAGCTTGTATACTAGCGGGAGTCTACTTAACTCCTACGAGCAGTACTTC. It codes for CASSLYTSGSLLNSYEQYF.

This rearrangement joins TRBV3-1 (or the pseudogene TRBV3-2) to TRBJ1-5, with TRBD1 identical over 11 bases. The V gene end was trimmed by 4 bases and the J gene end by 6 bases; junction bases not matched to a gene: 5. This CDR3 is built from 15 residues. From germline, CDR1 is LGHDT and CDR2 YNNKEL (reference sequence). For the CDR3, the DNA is TGTGCCAGCAGCCCAGGACAGGGGGCGGGTCAGCCCCAGCATTTT. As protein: CASSPGQGAGQPQHF.

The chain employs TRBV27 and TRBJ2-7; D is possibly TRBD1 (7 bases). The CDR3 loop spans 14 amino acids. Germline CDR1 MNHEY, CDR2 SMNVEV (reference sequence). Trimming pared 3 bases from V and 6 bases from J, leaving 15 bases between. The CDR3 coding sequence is TGTGCCAGCAGTTTGGCAGGGGGACTGATCGAGCAGTACTTC. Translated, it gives CASSLAGGLIEQYF.

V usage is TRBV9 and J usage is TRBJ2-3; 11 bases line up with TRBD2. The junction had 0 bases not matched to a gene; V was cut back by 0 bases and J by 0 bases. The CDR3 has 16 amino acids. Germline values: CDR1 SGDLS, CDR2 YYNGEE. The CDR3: CASSVGTSGSTDTQYF. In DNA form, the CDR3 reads TGTGCCAGCAGCGTAGGGACTAGCGGGAGCACAGATACGCAGTATTTT.

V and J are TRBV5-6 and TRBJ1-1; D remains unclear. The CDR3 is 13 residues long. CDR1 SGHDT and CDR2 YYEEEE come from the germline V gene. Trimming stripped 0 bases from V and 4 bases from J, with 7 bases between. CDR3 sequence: CASSLGGSTEAFF. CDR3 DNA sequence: TGTGCCAGCAGCTTGGGCGGGAGCACTGAAGCTTTCTTT.

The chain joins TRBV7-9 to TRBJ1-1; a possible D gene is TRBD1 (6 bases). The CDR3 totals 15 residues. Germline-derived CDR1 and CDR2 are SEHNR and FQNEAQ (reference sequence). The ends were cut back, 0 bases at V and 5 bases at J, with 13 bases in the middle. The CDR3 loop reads CASSLATGVKTEAFF. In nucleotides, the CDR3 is TGTGCCAGCAGCTTAGCGACAGGCGTAAAGACTGAAGCTTTCTTT.

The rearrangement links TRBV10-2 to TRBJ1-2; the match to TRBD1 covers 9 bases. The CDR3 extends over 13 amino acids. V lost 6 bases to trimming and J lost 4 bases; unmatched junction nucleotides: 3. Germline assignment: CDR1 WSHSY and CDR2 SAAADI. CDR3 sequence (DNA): TGCGCCAGCAGGGGGACAGGGCCCTATGGCTACACCTTC. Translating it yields CASRGTGPYGYTF.

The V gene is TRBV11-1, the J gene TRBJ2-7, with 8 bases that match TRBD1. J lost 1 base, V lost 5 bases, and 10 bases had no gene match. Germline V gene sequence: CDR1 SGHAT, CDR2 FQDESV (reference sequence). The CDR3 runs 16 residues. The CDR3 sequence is CASSARGTGDSYEQYF. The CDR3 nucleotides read TGTGCCAGCAGCGCACGGGGGACAGGAGATTCCTACGAGCAGTACTTC.

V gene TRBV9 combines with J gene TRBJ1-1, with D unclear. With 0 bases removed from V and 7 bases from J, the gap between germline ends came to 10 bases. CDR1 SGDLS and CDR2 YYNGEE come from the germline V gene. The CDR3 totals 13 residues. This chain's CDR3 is CASSVGWEFEAFF. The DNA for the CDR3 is TGTGCCAGCAGCGTAGGGTGGGAGTTTGAAGCTTTCTTT.

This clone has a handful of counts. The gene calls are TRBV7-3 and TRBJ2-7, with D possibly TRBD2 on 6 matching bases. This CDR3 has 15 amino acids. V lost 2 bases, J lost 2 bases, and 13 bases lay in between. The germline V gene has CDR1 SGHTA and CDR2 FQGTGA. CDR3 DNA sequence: TGTGCCAGCAGCTTAGATGTTAGCGGTACCTACGAGCAGTACTTC. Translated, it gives CASSLDVSGTYEQYF.

For the CDR3, the DNA is TGTGCCAGCAGCTTAGCCTTTGGACAGGGAGCTAACTATGGCTACACCTTC. This encodes CASSLAFGQGANYGYTF. The V gene is TRBV7-8, the J gene TRBJ1-2; 8 bases are a match to TRBD1. CDR1 is SGHVS and CDR2 is FQNEAQ in the germline V gene. The CDR3 has 17 amino acids. J lost 0 bases, V lost 0 bases, and 6 bases had no gene match.

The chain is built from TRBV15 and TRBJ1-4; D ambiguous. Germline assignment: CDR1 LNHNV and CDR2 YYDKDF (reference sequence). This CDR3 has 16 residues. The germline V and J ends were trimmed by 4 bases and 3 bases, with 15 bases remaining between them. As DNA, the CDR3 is TGTGCCACCAGCATAGAGATAGCAGTGGCTAATGAAAAACTGTTTTTT. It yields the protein CATSIEIAVANEKLFF.

CDR3 sequence reads: CASTSGGQETQYF. CDR3 nucleotide sequence: TGCGCCAGCACTAGCGGGGGGCAAGAGACCCAGTACTTC. V gene TRBV10-2 combines with J gene TRBJ2-5, with 11 bases lining up with TRBD2. Per germline, CDR1 WSHSY and CDR2 SAAADI. V was pared by 7 bases and J by 2 bases, with 0 bases of the junction left unmatched. CDR3 size: 13 residues.

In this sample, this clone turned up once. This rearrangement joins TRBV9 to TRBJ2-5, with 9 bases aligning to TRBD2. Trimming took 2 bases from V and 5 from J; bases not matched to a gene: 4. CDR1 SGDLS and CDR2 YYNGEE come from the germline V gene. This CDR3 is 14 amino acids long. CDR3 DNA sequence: TGTGCCAGCAGCGTGACTAGCGGCGATGAGACCCAGTACTTC. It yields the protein CASSVTSGDETQYF.

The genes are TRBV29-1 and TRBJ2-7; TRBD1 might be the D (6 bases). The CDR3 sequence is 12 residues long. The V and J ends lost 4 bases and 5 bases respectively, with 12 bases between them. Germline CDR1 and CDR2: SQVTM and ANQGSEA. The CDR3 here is CSVVGTRDEQYV. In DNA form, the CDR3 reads TGCAGCGTTGTGGGGACAAGGGACGAGCAGTACGTC.

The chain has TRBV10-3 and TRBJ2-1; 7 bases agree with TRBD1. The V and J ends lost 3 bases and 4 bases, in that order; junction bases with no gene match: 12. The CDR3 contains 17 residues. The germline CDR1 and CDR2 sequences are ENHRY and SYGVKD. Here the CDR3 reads CAISEVRRPGGYNEQFF. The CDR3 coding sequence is TGTGCCATCAGTGAAGTTCGGAGACCAGGGGGTTACAATGAGCAGTTCTTC.

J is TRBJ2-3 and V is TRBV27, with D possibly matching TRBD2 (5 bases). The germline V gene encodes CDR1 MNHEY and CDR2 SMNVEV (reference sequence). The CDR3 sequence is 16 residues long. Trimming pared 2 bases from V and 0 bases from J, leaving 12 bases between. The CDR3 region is CASSLESRGSTDTQYF. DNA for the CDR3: TGTGCCAGCAGTTTAGAGTCACGGGGTAGCACAGATACGCAGTATTTT.

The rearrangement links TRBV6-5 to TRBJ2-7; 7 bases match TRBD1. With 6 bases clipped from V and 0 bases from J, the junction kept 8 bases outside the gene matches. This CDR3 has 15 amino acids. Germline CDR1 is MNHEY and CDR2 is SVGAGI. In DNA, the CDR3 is TGTGCCAGCAGCGGGACAGCCGATACCTCCTACGAGCAGTACTTC. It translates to CASSGTADTSYEQYF.

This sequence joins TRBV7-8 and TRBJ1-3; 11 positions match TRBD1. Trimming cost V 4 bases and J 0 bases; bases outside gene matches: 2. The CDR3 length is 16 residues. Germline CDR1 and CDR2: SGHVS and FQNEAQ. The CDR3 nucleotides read TGTGCCAGCAGCTGGGACAGGGGGGGCTCTGGAAACACCATATATTTT. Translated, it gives CASSWDRGGSGNTIYF.

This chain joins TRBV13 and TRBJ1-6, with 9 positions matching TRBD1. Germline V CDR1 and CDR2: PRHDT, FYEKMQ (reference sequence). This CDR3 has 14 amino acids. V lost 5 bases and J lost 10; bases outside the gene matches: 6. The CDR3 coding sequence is TGTGCCAGCAGCGCCCCGGGACAGGGATCACCCCTCCACTTT. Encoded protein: CASSAPGQGSPLHF.

The chain's CDR3 is CASSLQDRFNQPQHF. The CDR3 DNA reads TGTGCCAGTAGTCTTCAGGACAGGTTCAATCAGCCCCAGCATTTT. The rearrangement links TRBV19 to TRBJ1-5, with TRBD1 identical over 7 bases. The germline gives CDR1 LNHDA, CDR2 SQIVND (reference sequence). Unmatched junction bases numbered 7, after V lost 5 bases and J lost 3 bases. The CDR3 extends over 15 amino acids. Using reference TRBV19 and TRBJ1-5 for the parts outside the CDR3, the full variable domain is DGGITQSPKYLFRKEGQNVTLSCEQNLNHDAMYWYRQDPGQGLRLIYYSQIVNDFQKGDIAEGYSVSREKKESFPLTVTSAQKNPTAFYLCASSLQDRFNQPQHFGDGTRLSIL.

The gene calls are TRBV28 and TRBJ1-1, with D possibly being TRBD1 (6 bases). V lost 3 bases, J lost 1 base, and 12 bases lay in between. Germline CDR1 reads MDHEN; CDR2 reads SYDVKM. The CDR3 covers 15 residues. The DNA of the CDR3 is TGTGCCAGCAGTTTCATGGGGGCTGGGAACACTGAAGCTTTCTTT. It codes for CASSFMGAGNTEAFF.

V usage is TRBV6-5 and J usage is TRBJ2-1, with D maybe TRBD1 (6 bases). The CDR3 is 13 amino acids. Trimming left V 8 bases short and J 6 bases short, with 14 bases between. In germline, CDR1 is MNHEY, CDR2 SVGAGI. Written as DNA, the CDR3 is TGTGCCAGCGCTACAGGGATTGTCAATGAGCAGTTCTTC. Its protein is CASATGIVNEQFF.

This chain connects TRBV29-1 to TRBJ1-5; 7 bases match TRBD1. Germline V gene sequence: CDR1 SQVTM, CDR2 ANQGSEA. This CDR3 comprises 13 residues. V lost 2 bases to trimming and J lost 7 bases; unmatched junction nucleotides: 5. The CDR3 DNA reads TGCAGCGTTGAAACAGGGGCCGGGCAGCCCCAGCATTTT. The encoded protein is CSVETGAGQPQHF.

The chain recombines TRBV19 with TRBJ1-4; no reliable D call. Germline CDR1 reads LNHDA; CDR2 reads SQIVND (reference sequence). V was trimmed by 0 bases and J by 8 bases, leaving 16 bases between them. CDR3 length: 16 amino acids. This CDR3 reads CASSIESPTRMEKLFF. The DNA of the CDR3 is TGTGCCAGTAGTATAGAGTCCCCGACGAGGATGGAAAAACTGTTTTTT.

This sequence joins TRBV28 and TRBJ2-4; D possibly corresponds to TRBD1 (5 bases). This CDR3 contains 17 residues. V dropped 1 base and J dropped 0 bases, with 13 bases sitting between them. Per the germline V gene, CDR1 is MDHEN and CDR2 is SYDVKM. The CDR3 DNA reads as TGTGCCAGCAGTTTATTGAGACAGAGTTTAGCCAAAAACATTCAGTACTTC. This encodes CASSLLRQSLAKNIQYF. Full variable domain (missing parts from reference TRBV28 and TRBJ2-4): DVKVTQSSRYLVKRTGEKVFLECVQDMDHENMFWYRQDPGLGLRLIYFSYDVKMKEKGDIPEGYSVSREKKERFSLILESASTNQTSMYLCASSLLRQSLAKNIQYFGAGTRLSVL.

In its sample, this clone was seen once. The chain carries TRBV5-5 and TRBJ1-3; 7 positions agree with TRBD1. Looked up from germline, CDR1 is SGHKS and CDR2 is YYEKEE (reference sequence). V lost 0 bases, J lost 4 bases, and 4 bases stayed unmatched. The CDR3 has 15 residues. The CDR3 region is CASSLATGVGNTIYF. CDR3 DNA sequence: TGTGCCAGCAGCTTGGCTACAGGGGTCGGAAACACCATATATTTT.

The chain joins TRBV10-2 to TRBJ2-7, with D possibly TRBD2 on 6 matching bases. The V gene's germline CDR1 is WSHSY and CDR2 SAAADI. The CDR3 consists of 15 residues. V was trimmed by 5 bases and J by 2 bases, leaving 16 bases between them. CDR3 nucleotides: TGCGCCAGCAGTTCCGGACTACCTTCCCCCTACGAGCAGTACTTC. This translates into CASSSGLPSPYEQYF.

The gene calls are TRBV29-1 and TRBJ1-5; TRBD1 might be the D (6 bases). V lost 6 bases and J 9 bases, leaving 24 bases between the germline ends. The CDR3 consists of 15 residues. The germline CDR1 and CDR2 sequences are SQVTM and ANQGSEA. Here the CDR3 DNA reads TGCAGCGTCGTAACGGACAGTGATTTCTATGGGCCCCAGCATTTT. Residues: CSVVTDSDFYGPQHF. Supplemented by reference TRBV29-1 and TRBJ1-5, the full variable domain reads SAVISQKPSRDICQRGTSLTIQCQVDSQVTMMFWYRQQPGQSLTLIATANQGSEATYESGFVIDKFPISRPNLTFSTLTVSNMSPEDSSIYLCSVVTDSDFYGPQHFGDGTRLSIL.

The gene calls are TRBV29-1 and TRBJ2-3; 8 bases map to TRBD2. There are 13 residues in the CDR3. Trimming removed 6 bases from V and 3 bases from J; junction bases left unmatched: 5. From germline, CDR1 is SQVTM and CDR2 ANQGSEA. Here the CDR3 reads CSVTSGATDTQYF. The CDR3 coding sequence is TGCAGCGTAACTAGCGGAGCTACAGATACGCAGTATTTT.

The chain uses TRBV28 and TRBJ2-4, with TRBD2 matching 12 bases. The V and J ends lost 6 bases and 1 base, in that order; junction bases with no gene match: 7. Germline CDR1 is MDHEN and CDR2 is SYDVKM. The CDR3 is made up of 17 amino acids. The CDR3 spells CASRTHGTSGAKNIQYF. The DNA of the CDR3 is TGTGCCAGCAGGACCCACGGGACTAGCGGGGCCAAAAACATTCAGTACTTC.

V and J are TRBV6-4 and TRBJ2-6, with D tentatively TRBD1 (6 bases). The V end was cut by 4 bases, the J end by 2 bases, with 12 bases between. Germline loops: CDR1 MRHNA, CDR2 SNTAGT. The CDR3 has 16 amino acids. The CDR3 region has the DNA TGTGCCAGCAGTGGGTCAGGGGCCGCTGGGGCCAACGTCCTGACTTTC. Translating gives CASSGSGAAGANVLTF.